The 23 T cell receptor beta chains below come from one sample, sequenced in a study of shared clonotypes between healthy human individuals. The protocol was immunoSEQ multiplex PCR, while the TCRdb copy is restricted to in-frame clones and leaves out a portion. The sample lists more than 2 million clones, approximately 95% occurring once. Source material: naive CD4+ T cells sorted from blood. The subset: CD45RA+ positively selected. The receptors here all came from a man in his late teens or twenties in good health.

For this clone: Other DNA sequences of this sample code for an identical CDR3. CDR3 sequence: CASSAGNTEAFF. In nucleotides, the CDR3 is TGCGCCAGCAGTGCGGGGAACACTGAAGCTTTCTTT. The chain combines TRBV5-1 with TRBJ1-1; D is unresolved. This CDR3 region has 12 residues. From germline, CDR1 is SGHRS and CDR2 YFSETQ. V was pared by 5 bases and J by 1 base, with 6 bases between.

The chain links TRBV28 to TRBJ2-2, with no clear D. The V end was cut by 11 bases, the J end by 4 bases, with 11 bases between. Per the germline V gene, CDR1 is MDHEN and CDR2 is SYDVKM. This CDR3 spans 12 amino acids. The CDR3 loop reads CAARASTGELFF. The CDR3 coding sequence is TGTGCCGCACGTGCGAGCACCGGGGAGCTGTTTTTT.

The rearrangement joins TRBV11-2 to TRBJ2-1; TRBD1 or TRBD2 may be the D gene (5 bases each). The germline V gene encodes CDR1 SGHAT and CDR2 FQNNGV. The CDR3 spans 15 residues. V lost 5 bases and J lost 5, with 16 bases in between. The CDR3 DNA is TGTGCCAGCAGCCCATCACCCGGGGCCCACAATGAGCAGTTCTTC. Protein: CASSPSPGAHNEQFF.

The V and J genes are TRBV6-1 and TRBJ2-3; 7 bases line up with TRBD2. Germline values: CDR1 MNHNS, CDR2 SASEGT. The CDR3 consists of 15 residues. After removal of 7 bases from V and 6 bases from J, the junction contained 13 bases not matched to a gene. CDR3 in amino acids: CASTLRGGSADTQYF. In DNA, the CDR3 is TGTGCCAGCACCTTAAGGGGCGGGAGTGCGGATACGCAGTATTTT.

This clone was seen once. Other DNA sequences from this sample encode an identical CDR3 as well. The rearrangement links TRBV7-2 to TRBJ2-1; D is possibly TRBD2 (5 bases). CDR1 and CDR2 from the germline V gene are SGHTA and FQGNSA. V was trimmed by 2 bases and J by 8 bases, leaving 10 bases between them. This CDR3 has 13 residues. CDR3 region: CASSLLRVDEQFF. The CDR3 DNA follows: TGTGCCAGCAGCTTATTGCGGGTGGATGAGCAGTTCTTC.

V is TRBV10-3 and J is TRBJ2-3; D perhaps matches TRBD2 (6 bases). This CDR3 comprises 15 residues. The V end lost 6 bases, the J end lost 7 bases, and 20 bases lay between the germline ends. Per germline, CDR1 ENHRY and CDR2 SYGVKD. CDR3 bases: TGTGCCATCAGGCCCGGAGGGACCGTACCAAATACGCAGTATTTT. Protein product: CAIRPGGTVPNTQYF.

In DNA form, the CDR3 reads TGTGCCAGCAGCTTAGGGACAGGAGGCTACACCTTC. Its protein is CASSLGTGGYTF. This sequence joins TRBV7-2 and TRBJ1-2, with TRBD1 matching 7 bases. This CDR3 is 12 amino acids long. CDR1 SGHTA and CDR2 FQGNSA come from the germline V gene. The V and J ends lost 1 base and 8 bases, in that order; junction bases with no gene match: 1. The full variable domain, with the rest looked up from reference TRBV7-2 and TRBJ1-2, is GAGVSQSPSNKVTEKGKDVELRCDPISGHTALYWYRQSLGQGLEFLIYFQGNSAPDKSGLPSDRFSAERTGGSVSTLTIQRTQQEDSAVYLCASSLGTGGYTFGSGTRLTVV.

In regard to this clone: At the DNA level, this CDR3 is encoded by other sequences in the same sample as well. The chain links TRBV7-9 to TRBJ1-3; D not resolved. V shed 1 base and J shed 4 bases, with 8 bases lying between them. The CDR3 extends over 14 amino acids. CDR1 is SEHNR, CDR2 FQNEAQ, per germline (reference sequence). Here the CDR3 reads CASSLGTSGNTIYF. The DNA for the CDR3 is TGTGCCAGCAGCTTAGGGACGTCCGGAAACACCATATATTTT.

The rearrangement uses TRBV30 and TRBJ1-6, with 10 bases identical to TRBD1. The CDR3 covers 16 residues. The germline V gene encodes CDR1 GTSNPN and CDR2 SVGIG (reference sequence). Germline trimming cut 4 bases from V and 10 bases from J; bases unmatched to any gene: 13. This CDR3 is CAWIGDRGPGGSPLHF. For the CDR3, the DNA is TGTGCCTGGATCGGGGACAGGGGCCCTGGTGGGTCACCCCTCCACTTT.

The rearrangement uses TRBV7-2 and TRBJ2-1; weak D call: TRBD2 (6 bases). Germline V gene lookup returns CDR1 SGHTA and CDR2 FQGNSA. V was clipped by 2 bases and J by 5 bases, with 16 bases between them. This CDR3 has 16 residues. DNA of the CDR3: TGTGCCAGCAGCTTACCCCGTGGGGGGTCCGACAATGAGCAGTTCTTC. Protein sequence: CASSLPRGGSDNEQFF.

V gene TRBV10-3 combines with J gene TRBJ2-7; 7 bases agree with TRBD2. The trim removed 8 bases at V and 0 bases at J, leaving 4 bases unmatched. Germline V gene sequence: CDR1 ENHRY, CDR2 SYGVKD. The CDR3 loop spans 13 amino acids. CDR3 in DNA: TGTGCCATCGGGGGAGGGGTCTCCTACGAGCAGTACTTC. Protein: CAIGGGVSYEQYF.

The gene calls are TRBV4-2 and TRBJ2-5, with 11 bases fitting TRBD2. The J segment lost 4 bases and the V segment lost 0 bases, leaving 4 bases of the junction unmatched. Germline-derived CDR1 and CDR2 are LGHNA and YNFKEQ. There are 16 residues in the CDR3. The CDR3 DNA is TGTGCCAGCAGCCAAGATGGGCTAGCGGGGGGAGAGACCCAGTACTTC. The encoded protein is CASSQDGLAGGETQYF.

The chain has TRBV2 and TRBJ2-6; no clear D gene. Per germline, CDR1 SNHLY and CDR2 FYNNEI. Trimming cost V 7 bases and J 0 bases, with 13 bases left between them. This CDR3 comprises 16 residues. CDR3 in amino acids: CASMLGPSSGANVLTF. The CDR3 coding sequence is TGTGCCAGCATGCTAGGACCGAGCTCTGGGGCCAACGTCCTGACTTTC.

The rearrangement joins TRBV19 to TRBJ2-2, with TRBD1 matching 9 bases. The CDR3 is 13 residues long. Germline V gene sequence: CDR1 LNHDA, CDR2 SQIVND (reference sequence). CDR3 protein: CAIGTGYTGELFF. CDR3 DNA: TGTGCGATCGGGACAGGGTACACCGGGGAGCTGTTTTTT.

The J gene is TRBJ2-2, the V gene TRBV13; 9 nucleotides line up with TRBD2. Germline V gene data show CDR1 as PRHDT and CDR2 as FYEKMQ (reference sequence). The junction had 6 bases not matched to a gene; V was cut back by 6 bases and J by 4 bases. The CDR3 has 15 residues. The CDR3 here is CASRRGGRSTGELFF. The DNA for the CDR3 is TGTGCCAGCAGGCGGGGGGGCCGTTCCACCGGGGAGCTGTTTTTT. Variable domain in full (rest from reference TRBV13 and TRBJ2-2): AAGVIQSPRHLIKEKRETATLKCYPIPRHDTVYWYQQGPGQDPQFLISFYEKMQSDKGSIPDRFSAQQFSDYHSELNMSSLELGDSALYFCASRRGGRSTGELFFGEGSRLTVL.

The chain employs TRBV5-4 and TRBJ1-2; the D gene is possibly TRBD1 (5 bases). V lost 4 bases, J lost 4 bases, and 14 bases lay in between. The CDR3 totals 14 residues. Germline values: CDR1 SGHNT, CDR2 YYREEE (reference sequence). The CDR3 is CASSETGQSYGYTF. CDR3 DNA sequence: TGTGCCAGCAGCGAGACCGGACAAAGCTATGGCTACACCTTC.

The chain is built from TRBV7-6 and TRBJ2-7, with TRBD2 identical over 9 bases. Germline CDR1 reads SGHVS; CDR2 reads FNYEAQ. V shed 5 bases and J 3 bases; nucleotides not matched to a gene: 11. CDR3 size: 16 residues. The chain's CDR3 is CASSIDPASGIYEQYF. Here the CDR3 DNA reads TGTGCCAGCAGCATAGACCCCGCTAGCGGGATCTACGAGCAGTACTTC.

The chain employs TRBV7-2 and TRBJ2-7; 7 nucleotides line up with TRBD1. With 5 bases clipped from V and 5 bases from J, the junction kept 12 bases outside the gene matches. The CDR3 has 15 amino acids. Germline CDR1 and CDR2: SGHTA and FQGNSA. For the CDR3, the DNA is TGTGCCAGCAGCCAAGACAGGGTTTTGGGTAACGAGCAGTACTTC. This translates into CASSQDRVLGNEQYF.

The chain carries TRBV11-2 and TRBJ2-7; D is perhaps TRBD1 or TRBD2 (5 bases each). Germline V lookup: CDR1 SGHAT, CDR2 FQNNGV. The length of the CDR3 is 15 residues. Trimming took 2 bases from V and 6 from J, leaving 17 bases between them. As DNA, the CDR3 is TGTGCCAGCAGCTTAAACTCGGGGCTAGTAACCGAGCAGTACTTC. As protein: CASSLNSGLVTEQYF. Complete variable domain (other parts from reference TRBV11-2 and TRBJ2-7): EAGVAQSPRYKIIEKRQSVAFWCNPISGHATLYWYQQILGQGPKLLIQFQNNGVVDDSQLPKDRFSAERLKGVDSTLKIQPAKLEDSAVYLCASSLNSGLVTEQYFGPGTRLTVT.

The CDR3 DNA reads as TGTGCCAGCAGTTACTCTGGACAGGGCCACTACGAGCAGTACTTC. Encoded protein: CASSYSGQGHYEQYF. The rearrangement links TRBV6-5 to TRBJ2-7; TRBD1 agrees at 8 bases. CDR1 is MNHEY and CDR2 is SVGAGI in the germline V gene. V lost 0 bases, J lost 3 bases, and 4 bases stayed unmatched. The CDR3 is 15 residues long.

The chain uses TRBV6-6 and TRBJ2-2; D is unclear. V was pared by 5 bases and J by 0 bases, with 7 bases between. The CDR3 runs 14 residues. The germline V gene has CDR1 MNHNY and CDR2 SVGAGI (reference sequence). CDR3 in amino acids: CASSHPANTGELFF. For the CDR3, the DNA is TGTGCCAGCAGTCATCCCGCGAACACCGGGGAGCTGTTTTTT.

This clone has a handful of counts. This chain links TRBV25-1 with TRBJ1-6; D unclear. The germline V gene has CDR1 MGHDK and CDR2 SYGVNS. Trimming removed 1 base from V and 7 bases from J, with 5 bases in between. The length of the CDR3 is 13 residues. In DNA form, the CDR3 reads TGTGCCAGCAGTGAATGGCGCAATTCACCCCTCCACTTT. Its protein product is CASSEWRNSPLHF.

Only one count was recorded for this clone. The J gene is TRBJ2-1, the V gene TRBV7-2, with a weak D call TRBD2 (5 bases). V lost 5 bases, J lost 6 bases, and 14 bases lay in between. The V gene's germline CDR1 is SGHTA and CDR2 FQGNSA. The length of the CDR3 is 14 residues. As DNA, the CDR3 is TGTGCCAGCAGCCCCATAGTGGCGGGCAATGAGCAGTTCTTC. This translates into CASSPIVAGNEQFF.